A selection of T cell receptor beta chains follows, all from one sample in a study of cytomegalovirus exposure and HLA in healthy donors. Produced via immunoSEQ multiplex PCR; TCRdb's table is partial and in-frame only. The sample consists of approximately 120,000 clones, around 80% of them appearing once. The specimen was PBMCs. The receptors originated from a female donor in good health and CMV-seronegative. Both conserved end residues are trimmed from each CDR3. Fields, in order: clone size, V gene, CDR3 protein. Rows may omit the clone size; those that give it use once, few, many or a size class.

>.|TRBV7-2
ASSLLPDSSRGTQY
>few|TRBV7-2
ASSLSGQGYNEQF
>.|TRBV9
ASSVSSGGETQY
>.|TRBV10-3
AISESIGDQPQH
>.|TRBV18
ASSPRDGGYT
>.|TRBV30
AWTSGAGANVLT
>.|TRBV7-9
SSSLGGDGYT
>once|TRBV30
AWSVLGGGGYT
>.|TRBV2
ASSSSGVRSNQPQH
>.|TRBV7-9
ASSLTSGAKETQY
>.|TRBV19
ASSPPDRVLFWSPQH
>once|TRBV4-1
ASSQAGQGREKLF
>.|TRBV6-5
ASSYATGPGAF
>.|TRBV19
ASSFGQLSGNTIY
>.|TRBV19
ASSHKTEQY
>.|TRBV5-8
ASSFARGSRAEAF
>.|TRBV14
ASSQGETGPQETQY
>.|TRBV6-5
ASWSSGGTDEQY
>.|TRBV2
ASSAGTSGIYEQY
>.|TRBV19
ASRDRTNTEAF
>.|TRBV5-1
ASSPGTVNEKLF
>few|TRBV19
ASREGAPGIHTEAF
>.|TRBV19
ASSGRVYEQY
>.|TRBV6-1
ASSETKDSPYEQF
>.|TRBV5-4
ASSLDIYEQY
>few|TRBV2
ASRVDRFETQY
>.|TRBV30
AWSAFLLGRDEQY
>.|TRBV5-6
ASSHTTSNQPQH